This TCR beta chain is from a study of cytomegalovirus exposure and HLA in healthy donors. Study information: Some 200 million T cells yielded 117 million unique TCR beta sequences in earlier analysis.

Germline V lookup: CDR1 MNHNS, CDR2 SASEGT. The CDR3 contains 14 residues. V was clipped by 4 bases and J by 8 bases; unmatched bases: 7. The PCR made use of 60 Vbeta and 13 Jbeta primers. Sequenced by immunoSEQ multiplex PCR; TCRdb stores in-frame clones only, minus some. Among approximately 240,000 clones listed, around 89% were seen once. The source material was PBMCs. The rearrangement joins TRBV6-1 to TRBJ1-1; 10 nucleotides line up with TRBD1. This TCR was recovered from a woman aged 18-30 years in good health and CMV-seronegative. The CDR3 spells CASSATGGGYEAFF. CDR3 DNA sequence: TGTGCCAGCAGTGCGACAGGGGGCGGCTACGAAGCTTTCTTT.